This T cell receptor (beta chain) emerged from a study of T cells in Graves' hyperthyroidism and ophthalmopathy. Using around 10 ml of fresh peripheral blood, PBMCs were prepared. V was cut by 2 bases and J by 5 bases, with 18 bases left in between. CDR3 size: 16 residues. From germline, CDR1 is MDHEN and CDR2 SYDVKM. This clonotype has ten or more counts. What it recognizes is unknown. Study conclusions and caveats: Blood also held most thyroid clonotypes expanded beyond 0.001.

Researchers took RNA transcripts and amplified the TCR beta CDR3 regions from them. The primer set for the first-round RT-PCR of the TCR CDR3 was HTBI. TCRdb ran MiXCR on the multiplex PCR reads and lists one entry per CDR3 protein. The sample includes some 510,000 distinct CDR3 sequences, more than 20% of them seen just once. V and J are TRBV28 and TRBJ1-2; possibly TRBD1 for D (6 bases). This receptor was identified in a young man with Graves' hyperthyroidism. The sequenced sample was blood. In nucleotides, the CDR3 is TGTGCCAGCAGTTTAACCGGAATGGGGGGCAAGTATGGCTACACCTTC. It is translated as CASSLTGMGGKYGYTF.